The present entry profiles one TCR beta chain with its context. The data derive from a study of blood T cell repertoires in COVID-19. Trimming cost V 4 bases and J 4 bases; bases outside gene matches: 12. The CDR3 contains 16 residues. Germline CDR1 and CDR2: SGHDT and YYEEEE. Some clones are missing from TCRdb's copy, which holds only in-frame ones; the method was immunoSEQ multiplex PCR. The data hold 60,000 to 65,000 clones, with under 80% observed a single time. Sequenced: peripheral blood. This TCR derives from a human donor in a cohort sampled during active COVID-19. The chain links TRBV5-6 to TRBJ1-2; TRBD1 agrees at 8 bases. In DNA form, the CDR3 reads TGTGCCAGCAGCCTGGGCGGACAGGGAACGAGCTATGGCTACACCTTC. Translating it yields CASSLGGQGTSYGYTF.